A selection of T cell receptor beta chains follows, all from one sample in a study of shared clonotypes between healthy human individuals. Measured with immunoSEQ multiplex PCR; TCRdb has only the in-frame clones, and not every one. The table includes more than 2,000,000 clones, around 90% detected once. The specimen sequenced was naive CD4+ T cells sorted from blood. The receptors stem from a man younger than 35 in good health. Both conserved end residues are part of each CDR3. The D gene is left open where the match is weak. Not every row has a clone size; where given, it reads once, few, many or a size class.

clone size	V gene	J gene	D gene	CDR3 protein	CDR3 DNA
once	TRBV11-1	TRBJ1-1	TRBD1	CASSPRTGGTEAFF	TGTGCCAGCAGCCCCAGGACAGGGGGCACTGAAGCTTTCTTT
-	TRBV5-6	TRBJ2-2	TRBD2	CASRPLAGGTTGELFF	TGTGCCAGCAGACCTCTAGCGGGAGGGACCACCGGGGAGCTGTTTTTT
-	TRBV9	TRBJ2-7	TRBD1	CASSGGQVAYEQYF	TGTGCCAGCAGCGGGGGACAGGTAGCCTACGAGCAGTACTTC
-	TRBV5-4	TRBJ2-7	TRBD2	CASSLPLAGGTYEQYF	TGTGCCAGCAGCTTGCCTTTAGCGGGAGGAACCTACGAGCAGTACTTC
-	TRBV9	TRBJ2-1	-	CASSAESRGRPGEQFF	TGTGCCAGCAGCGCAGAAAGTAGAGGGCGCCCCGGTGAGCAGTTCTTC
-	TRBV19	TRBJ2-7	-	CASSTQLRFPYEQYF	TGTGCCAGTAGTACCCAACTGCGGTTCCCCTACGAGCAGTACTTC
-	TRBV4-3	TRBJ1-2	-	CASSQGVGVSYGYTF	TGCGCCAGCAGCCAAGGGGTCGGGGTTTCCTATGGCTACACCTTC
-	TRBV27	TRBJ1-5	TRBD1	CASRYRGLDQPQHF	TGTGCCAGCAGATACAGGGGATTGGATCAGCCCCAGCATTTT
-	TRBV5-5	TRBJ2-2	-	CASSFRGPGELFF	TGTGCCAGCAGCTTCAGGGGACCCGGGGAGCTGTTTTTT
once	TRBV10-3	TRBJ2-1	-	CAISEGTETYNEQFF	TGTGCCATCAGTGAGGGGACGGAAACCTACAATGAGCAGTTCTTC
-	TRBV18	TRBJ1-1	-	CASSPYLDRVIAEAFF	TGTGCCAGCTCACCATACCTAGACCGGGTGATCGCTGAAGCTTTCTTT
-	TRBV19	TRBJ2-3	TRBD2	CASSIEAGVPDTQYF	TGTGCCAGTAGTATAGAAGCGGGGGTCCCAGATACGCAGTATTTT
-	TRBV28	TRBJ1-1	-	CASRSGAGNTEAFF	TGTGCCAGCCGGTCGGGGGCTGGGAACACTGAAGCTTTCTTT
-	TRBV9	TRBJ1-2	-	CASSQDSQGDLYGYTF	TGTGCCAGCAGCCAAGACTCGCAGGGTGATCTCTATGGCTACACCTTC
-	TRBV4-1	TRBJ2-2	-	CASSRDEYTGELFF	TGCGCCAGCAGCCGGGACGAGTACACCGGGGAGCTGTTTTTT
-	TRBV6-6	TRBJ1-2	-	CASSYPKGQGYGYTF	TGTGCCAGCAGTTACCCCAAGGGGCAGGGCTATGGCTACACCTTC
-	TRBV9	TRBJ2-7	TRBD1	CASSVGAGGTYEQYF	TGTGCCAGCAGCGTAGGGGCAGGGGGAACCTACGAGCAGTACTTC
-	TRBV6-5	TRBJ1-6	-	CASSSTETNNSPLHF	TGTGCCAGCAGTTCGACAGAAACCAATAATTCACCCCTCCACTTT
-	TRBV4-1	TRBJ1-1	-	CASSQVGRTEAFF	TGCGCCAGCAGCCAAGTGGGGAGGACCGAAGCTTTCTTT
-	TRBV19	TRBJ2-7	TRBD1	CASSRGTGLSYEQYF	TGTGCCAGTAGTAGAGGGACAGGCTTATCCTACGAGCAGTACTTC
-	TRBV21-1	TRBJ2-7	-	CASSKGPGGEAYEQYF	TGTGCCAGCAGCAAAGGCCCAGGGGGGGAAGCCTACGAGCAGTACTTC
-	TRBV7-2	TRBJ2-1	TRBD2	CASSFVTSGHNEQFF	TGTGCCAGCAGCTTCGTGACTAGCGGACACAATGAGCAGTTCTTC
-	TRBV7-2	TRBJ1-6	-	CASSSTGPQLTNNSPLHF	TGTGCCAGCAGCTCCACGGGACCGCAGCTAACCAATAATTCACCCCTCCACTTT
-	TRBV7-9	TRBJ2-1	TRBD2	CASSLRRVLAGGPDEQFF	TGTGCCAGCAGCTTGCGGCGGGTTCTAGCGGGGGGGCCCGATGAGCAGTTCTTC
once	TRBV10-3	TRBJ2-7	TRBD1	CAIGRGIRNEQYF	TGTGCCATCGGCAGGGGGATTCGCAACGAGCAGTACTTC
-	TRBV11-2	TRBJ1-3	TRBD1	CASSLAGGSGNTIYF	TGTGCCAGCAGCTTAGCAGGGGGCTCGGGAAACACCATATATTTT
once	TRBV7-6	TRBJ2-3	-	CASSLETSPDTQYF	TGTGCCAGCAGCTTAGAAACCTCGCCAGATACGCAGTATTTT
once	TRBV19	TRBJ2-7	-	CASSGRDQQYF	TGTGCCAGTAGCGGCCGGGACCAGCAGTACTTC
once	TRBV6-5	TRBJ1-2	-	CASREPTRGYTF	TGTGCCAGCAGGGAGCCCACAAGGGGCTACACCTTC
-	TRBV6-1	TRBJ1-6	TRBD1	CASREPTGARHNSPLHF	TGTGCCAGCAGAGAACCTACAGGGGCTAGACATAATTCACCCCTCCACTTT
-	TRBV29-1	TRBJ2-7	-	CSVLGRGTSYGYEQYF	TGCAGCGTTCTTGGCAGGGGAACTAGCTACGGCTACGAGCAGTACTTC
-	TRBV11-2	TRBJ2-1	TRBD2	CASGAGRLYNEQFF	TGTGCCAGCGGGGCCGGGAGGCTATACAATGAGCAGTTCTTC
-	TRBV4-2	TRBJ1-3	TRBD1	CASSQDWDSGVGTIYF	TGTGCCAGCAGCCAAGATTGGGACAGTGGGGTTGGGACCATATATTTT
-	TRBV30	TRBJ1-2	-	CAWSVSAYGYTF	TGTGCCTGGAGTGTTTCAGCTTATGGCTACACCTTC
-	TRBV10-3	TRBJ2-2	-	CAISESETVGTGELFF	TGTGCCATCAGTGAGTCGGAGACAGTCGGTACCGGGGAGCTGTTTTTT
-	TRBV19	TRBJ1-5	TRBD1	CASSIVTGGNQPQHF	TGTGCCAGTAGTATAGTCACAGGGGGGAATCAGCCCCAGCATTTT
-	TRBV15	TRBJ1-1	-	CATTLYVGGGTEAFF	TGTGCCACCACCCTGTACGTAGGGGGTGGTACTGAAGCTTTCTTT
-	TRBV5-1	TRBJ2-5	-	CASSLVFLDGTKETQYF	TGCGCCAGCAGCTTGGTGTTTCTCGACGGGACCAAAGAGACCCAGTACTTC
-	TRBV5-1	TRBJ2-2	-	CASSLLGMANTGELFF	TGCGCCAGCAGCTTGCTCGGGATGGCGAACACCGGGGAGCTGTTTTTT
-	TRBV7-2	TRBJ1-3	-	CASSLGAGAKSPPGNTIYF	TGTGCCAGCAGCTTAGGGGCCGGGGCTAAATCCCCTCCTGGAAACACCATATATTTT
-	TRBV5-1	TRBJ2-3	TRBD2	CASTPGLAGGTDTQYF	TGCGCCAGCACCCCGGGGCTAGCGGGAGGGACAGATACGCAGTATTTT
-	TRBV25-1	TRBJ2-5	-	CASSEEGSQETQYF	TGTGCCAGCAGTGAAGAGGGAAGCCAAGAGACCCAGTACTTC
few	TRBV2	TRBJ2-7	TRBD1	CASGTGAYEQYF	TGTGCCAGCGGGACAGGGGCCTACGAGCAGTACTTC
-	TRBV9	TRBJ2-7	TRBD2	CASSADLAGVGEQYF	TGTGCCAGCAGCGCCGACCTAGCGGGAGTAGGCGAGCAGTACTTC
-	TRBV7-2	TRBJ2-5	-	CASSLFQETQYF	TGTGCCAGCAGCTTATTCCAAGAGACCCAGTACTTC
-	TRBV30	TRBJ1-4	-	CAWSLRVGEKLFF	TGTGCCTGGAGTCTCAGGGTGGGCGAAAAACTGTTTTTT
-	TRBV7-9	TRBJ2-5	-	CASSLGSTGSGQETQYF	TGTGCCAGCAGCTTAGGGTCAACAGGAAGCGGCCAAGAGACCCAGTACTTC
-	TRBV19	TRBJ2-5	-	CASSTDGETQYF	TGTGCCAGTAGCACGGACGGGGAGACCCAGTACTTC
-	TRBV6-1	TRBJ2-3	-	CASSPEGSTDTQYF	TGTGCCAGCAGTCCCGAGGGAAGCACAGATACGCAGTATTTT
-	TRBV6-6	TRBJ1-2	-	CASTITGVGGGYTF	TGTGCCAGCACCATTACGGGGGTAGGCGGTGGCTACACCTTC
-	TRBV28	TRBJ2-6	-	CASSSEGTGANVLTF	TGTGCCAGCAGTTCCGAGGGGACCGGGGCCAACGTCCTGACTTTC
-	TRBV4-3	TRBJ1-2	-	CASSQGKGNGYTF	TGCGCCAGCAGCCAAGGCAAGGGCAATGGCTACACCTTC
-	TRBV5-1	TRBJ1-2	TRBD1	CASSSEGAPGGYTF	TGCGCCAGCAGCTCTGAGGGGGCTCCGGGAGGCTACACCTTC
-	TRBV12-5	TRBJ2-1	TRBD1	CASGLIQGSEQFF	TGTGCTAGTGGTCTAATACAGGGGTCTGAGCAGTTCTTC
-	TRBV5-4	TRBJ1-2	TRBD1	CASNEQGVGGYTF	TGTGCCAGCAACGAACAGGGGGTTGGGGGCTACACCTTC
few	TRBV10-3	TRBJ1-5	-	CAISESMAGAEPQHF	TGTGCCATCAGTGAGTCGATGGCTGGGGCTGAGCCCCAGCATTTT
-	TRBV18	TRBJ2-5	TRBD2	CASSLTSGLKETQYF	TGTGCCAGCTCCCTGACTAGCGGCCTAAAAGAGACCCAGTACTTC